The 24 T cell receptor beta chains below were found in one sample sequenced in a study of CD8+CD57+ T cells in acquired aplastic anemia. Individuals selected for sequencing had exhibited CD8+CD57+ cell expansion on flow cytometry. It was genomic DNA that served as the template for profiling TCR beta VDJ and CDR3. TCRdb called the reads again in MiXCR, with one record for every CDR3 protein. This table has over 250,000 distinct CDR3 sequences, 56% appearing once. Sequenced: sorted CD4+, CD8+, or CD8+CD57+ T cells (not recorded which) from PBMCs. The receptor set was obtained from a human donor with aplastic anemia.

The chain employs TRBV2 and TRBJ2-7, with D perhaps TRBD1 (7 bases). V was clipped by 6 bases and J by 6 bases, with 18 bases between them. Germline V CDR1 and CDR2: SNHLY, FYNNEI. The CDR3 is 14 residues long. The CDR3 nucleotides are TGTGCCAGCAGGACGCGGCAGGGGGGTTCCGAGCAGTACTTC. Residues: CASRTRQGGSEQYF. The full variable domain, with the rest looked up from reference TRBV2 and TRBJ2-7, is EPEVTQTPSHQVTQMGQEVILRCVPISNHLYFYWYRQILGQKVEFLVSFYNNEISEKSEIFDDQFSVERPDGSNFTLKIRSTKLEDSAMYFCASRTRQGGSEQYFGPGTRLTVT.

This chain connects TRBV18 to TRBJ1-3; no clear D gene. V was clipped by 2 bases and J by 8 bases, with 16 bases between them. The CDR3 spans 15 residues. Germline-derived CDR1 and CDR2 are KGHSH and LQKENI. The CDR3 nucleotides are TGTGCCAGCTCACCAGCCCGTGGGGTTATGGACACCATATATTTT. The encoded protein is CASSPARGVMDTIYF.

This clonotype was detected ten times or more. The chain is built from TRBV19 and TRBJ2-1; no clear D. V shed 3 bases and J shed 9 bases, with 12 bases lying between them. Germline V gene data show CDR1 as LNHDA and CDR2 as SQIVND (reference sequence). The CDR3 consists of 13 residues. The CDR3 nucleotides read TGTGCCAGTAGTATCCAGACGACGGGTGAGCAGTTCTTC. Protein product: CASSIQTTGEQFF.

The sample holds many counts of this clonotype. CDR3 coding DNA: TGCGCCAGCAATTCGGGACAGAATAATTCACCCCTCCACTTT. Residues: CASNSGQNNSPLHF. The rearrangement uses TRBV10-1 and TRBJ1-6; 7 bases are shared with TRBD1. Germline CDR1 reads WNHNN; CDR2 reads SYGVQD (reference sequence). V lost 7 bases and J lost 5; bases outside the gene matches: 5. The CDR3 extends over 14 amino acids.

The chain carries TRBV29-1 and TRBJ2-5; tentatively, D is TRBD1 (6 bases). Per the germline V gene, CDR1 is SQVTM and CDR2 is ANQGSEA. The germline V and J ends were trimmed by 7 bases and 5 bases, with 14 bases remaining between them. The length of the CDR3 is 12 residues. CDR3 residues: CSGGPTRETQYF. Written as DNA, the CDR3 is TGCAGCGGGGGGCCAACGCGGGAGACCCAGTACTTC. Drawing the rest from reference TRBV29-1 and TRBJ2-5, the complete variable domain is SAVISQKPSRDICQRGTSLTIQCQVDSQVTMMFWYRQQPGQSLTLIATANQGSEATYESGFVIDKFPISRPNLTFSTLTVSNMSPEDSSIYLCSGGPTRETQYFGPGTRLLVL.

CDR3 coding DNA: TGCGCCAGCACTTCTAGCGTCTACGAGCAGTACTTC. Protein: CASTSSVYEQYF. V gene TRBV10-2 combines with J gene TRBJ2-7, with a weak D call TRBD2 (6 bases). Germline CDR1 WSHSY, CDR2 SAAADI. V lost 7 bases, J lost 3 bases, and 10 bases lay in between. This CDR3 has 12 amino acids.

The genes are TRBV29-1 and TRBJ2-5, with D possibly TRBD1 on 6 matching bases. The CDR3 sequence is 12 residues long. V was pared by 8 bases and J by 1 base, with 11 bases between. The germline V gene has CDR1 SQVTM and CDR2 ANQGSEA. The CDR3, as DNA: TGCAGCTCACGGACAGCCCAAGAGACCCAGTACTTC. It codes for CSSRTAQETQYF. Full variable domain (missing parts from reference TRBV29-1 and TRBJ2-5): SAVISQKPSRDICQRGTSLTIQCQVDSQVTMMFWYRQQPGQSLTLIATANQGSEATYESGFVIDKFPISRPNLTFSTLTVSNMSPEDSSIYLCSSRTAQETQYFGPGTRLLVL.

This clonotype was seen more than once but under ten times. The rearrangement joins TRBV20-1 to TRBJ1-6, with 8 bases that match TRBD1. The germline CDR1 and CDR2 sequences are DFQATT and SNEGSKA (reference sequence). J gave up 9 bases and V 4 bases, and 5 bases lay outside the gene matches. The length of the CDR3 is 13 residues. CDR3 nucleotides: TGCAGTGCTACGACAGGGGCGTTTTCACCCCTCCACTTT. This gives the protein CSATTGAFSPLHF.

This clonotype appeared many times. The rearrangement joins TRBV12-3 or TRBV12-4 to TRBJ1-2; 7 bases fit TRBD1. The ends lost 7 bases at V and 7 bases at J; junction bases unmatched: 9. The CDR3 is made up of 13 amino acids. DNA for the CDR3: TGTGCCAGCAACCCCTCAGGGGGGGGTGGCTACACCTTC. Its translation is CASNPSGGGGYTF.

V is TRBV2 and J is TRBJ2-7, with TRBD2 identical over 13 bases. Germline-derived CDR1 and CDR2 are SNHLY and FYNNEI. The CDR3 consists of 17 residues. The V and J ends lost 6 bases and 5 bases, in that order; junction bases with no gene match: 13. CDR3 DNA sequence: TGTGCCAGCAGAGGACTAGCGGGAGAAACCCGCCTAAACGAGCAGTACTTC. It translates to CASRGLAGETRLNEQYF.

The chain carries TRBV7-9 and TRBJ1-5; 10 positions agree with TRBD1. The CDR3 length is 15 residues. V was pared by 4 bases and J by 3 bases, with 3 bases of the junction left unmatched. From germline, CDR1 is SEHNR and CDR2 FQNEAQ (reference sequence). The CDR3 reads CASSWGQGINQPQHF. The CDR3 region has the DNA TGTGCCAGCAGCTGGGGACAGGGGATCAATCAGCCCCAGCATTTT.

The rearrangement links TRBV25-1 to TRBJ1-2, with TRBD1 matching 7 bases. J was trimmed by 7 bases and V by 1 base; bases with no gene match: 6. The CDR3 extends over 14 amino acids. CDR1 MGHDK and CDR2 SYGVNS come from the germline V gene. CDR3 amino acids: CASSESGTASGYTF. The CDR3 DNA sequence: TGTGCCAGCAGTGAATCCGGGACAGCGTCTGGCTACACCTTC.

V is TRBV5-1 and J is TRBJ2-1; TRBD2 matches 10 bases. CDR3 length: 15 amino acids. Looked up from germline, CDR1 is SGHRS and CDR2 is YFSETQ. Trimming took 0 bases from V and 6 from J; bases not matched to a gene: 3. The CDR3 region is CASSLALAGANEQFF. The CDR3 DNA follows: TGCGCCAGCAGCTTGGCGCTAGCGGGAGCCAATGAGCAGTTCTTC.

At least ten counts were recorded for this clonotype. The chain recombines TRBV7-2 with TRBJ1-3; tentatively, D is TRBD1 (5 bases). The V end was cut by 5 bases, the J end by 8 bases, with 13 bases between. CDR3 size: 13 residues. Germline-derived CDR1 and CDR2 are SGHTA and FQGNSA. The CDR3 region is CASSGGVRDTIYF. The CDR3 region has the DNA TGTGCCAGCAGCGGGGGGGTGAGGGACACCATATATTTT.

The chain recombines TRBV7-4 with TRBJ2-2, with D tentatively TRBD1 (6 bases). V was shortened by 8 bases and J by 2 bases, with 18 bases between the two germline ends. The CDR3 has 16 residues. Germline lookup yields CDR1 SGHVT and CDR2 SQSDAQ. CDR3 in DNA: TGTGCCAGCTCACCCTGGAACAGGGTTAACACCGGGGAGCTGTTTTTT. This encodes CASSPWNRVNTGELFF.

The chain is built from TRBV6-2 or TRBV6-3 and TRBJ2-7; D remains unclear. Germline CDR1 MNHEY, CDR2 SVGEGT. V was trimmed by 8 bases and J by 6 bases, leaving 11 bases between them. CDR3 size: 11 residues. CDR3: CASAYSAEQYF. The CDR3 coding sequence is TGTGCCAGCGCCTACTCGGCCGAGCAGTACTTC.

The CDR3 protein is CASSLSTGIGSPLHF. In DNA form, the CDR3 reads TGTGCCAGCAGTTTAAGTACAGGCATAGGTTCACCCCTCCACTTT. The rearrangement uses TRBV12-3 or TRBV12-4 and TRBJ1-6, with TRBD1 as a possible D gene (5 bases). The CDR3 sequence is 15 residues long. V lost 2 bases and J lost 9, with 14 bases in between.

The gene calls are TRBV10-3 and TRBJ2-7, with 10 bases that match TRBD2. The length of the CDR3 is 13 residues. Trimming removed 10 bases from V and 3 bases from J; junction bases left unmatched: 6. Germline CDR1 reads ENHRY; CDR2 reads SYGVKD. The CDR3, as DNA: TGTGCCACCACTAGCGGGATGGGCTACGAGCAGTACTTC. This translates into CATTSGMGYEQYF.

Regarding this clonotype: Relative to the germline gene, one junction end is altered; a read error may explain this. The rearrangement uses TRBV7-3 and TRBJ2-2; 9 bases agree with TRBD2. Germline V gives CDR1 SGHTA, CDR2 FQGTGA. There are 18 residues in the CDR3. The CDR3 region has the DNA TGTGCCAGCAGCTTAAGCGGGAGGGCCGCAGGTTACATCGGGGAGCTGCTTTTT. Residues: CASSLSGRAAGYIGELLF.

There are a few counts of this clonotype. The V call is TRBV2, the J call TRBJ2-5, with a possible D match to TRBD2 (6 bases). Trimming cost V 3 bases and J 4 bases, with 15 bases left between them. CDR3 length: 15 residues. The V gene's germline CDR1 is SNHLY and CDR2 FYNNEI. Here the CDR3 reads CASSDRGSPVETQYF. CDR3 in DNA: TGTGCCAGCAGTGACCGGGGGTCCCCCGTAGAGACCCAGTACTTC.

This clonotype turned up a few times. The rearrangement joins TRBV2 to TRBJ2-7; the D is unclear. CDR1 and CDR2 from the germline V gene are SNHLY and FYNNEI. The CDR3 extends over 14 amino acids. Trimming took off 3 bases at V and 0 bases at J, with 9 bases between the two ends. CDR3 DNA sequence: TGTGCCAGCAGTGATCCTGACTCCTCCTACGAGCAGTACTTC. Amino acids: CASSDPDSSYEQYF.

The V and J genes are TRBV7-6 and TRBJ2-3; the D gene is possibly TRBD1 (7 bases). CDR3 length: 16 amino acids. The germline gives CDR1 SGHVS, CDR2 FNYEAQ. V was clipped by 5 bases and J by 6 bases, with 21 bases between them. The CDR3 DNA reads TGTGCCAGCAGCCAGGGGGGAAGCTTAAGCCGGGATACGCAGTATTTT. Its protein product is CASSQGGSLSRDTQYF.

This clonotype was observed at least ten times. The chain joins TRBV20-1 to TRBJ2-5; the D is unclear. Trimming removed 7 bases from V and 5 bases from J, with 11 bases in between. This CDR3 region has 11 residues. The V gene's germline CDR1 is DFQATT and CDR2 SNEGSKA (reference sequence). CDR3 DNA: TGCAGTGTTAGGGTTGCGGAGACCCAGTACTTC. This translates into CSVRVAETQYF.

This clonotype has more than one count but fewer than ten. The chain recombines TRBV20-1 with TRBJ1-6; the D gene is possibly TRBD1 (5 bases). Trimming left V 3 bases short and J 9 bases short, with 15 bases between. Germline assignment: CDR1 DFQATT and CDR2 SNEGSKA (reference sequence). The CDR3 consists of 14 residues. The CDR3 DNA reads TGCAGTGCTAGGGGAGGGGAGGGTAGTTCACCCCTCCACTTT. Translating gives CSARGGEGSSPLHF.